This T cell receptor beta chain is from a study of T cell responses to AZD1222 COVID-19 vaccine. Notes on the study in general: Increases in Spike-specific TCR breadth and depth were seen after two AZD1222 doses. Variant regions that are unmutated are reportedly the target of nearly half of spike-specific TCRs.

Generated by immunoSEQ multiplex PCR, the TCRdb table keeps only in-frame clones and is missing some. The repertoire has some 130,000 clones, roughly 93% of them found once; the top ten carry approximately 1.1%. Samples with a second dose at about 4 or about 12 weeks were pooled together. V dropped 7 bases and J dropped 0 bases, with 19 bases sitting between them. Germline loops: CDR1 MDHEN, CDR2 SYDVKM. This CDR3 has 17 residues. Of note for this clone: The antigen is undetermined.

V and J are TRBV28 and TRBJ1-3; D gene unclear. This sequence was found in an adult who received the AZD1222 COVID-19 vaccine. The sample consisted of peripheral blood, taken 28 days after the second AZD1222 dose. The DNA of the CDR3 is TGTGCCAGCAAAAGGCAGGCCCTGCTTTACTCTGGAAACACCATATATTTT. Its protein product is CASKRQALLYSGNTIYF. The full variable domain, completed using reference TRBV28 and TRBJ1-3, is DVKVTQSSRYLVKRTGEKVFLECVQDMDHENMFWYRQDPGLGLRLIYFSYDVKMKEKGDIPEGYSVSREKKERFSLILESASTNQTSMYLCASKRQALLYSGNTIYFGEGSWLTVV.